This passage covers 26 T cell receptor beta chains from one sample sequenced in a study of cytomegalovirus exposure and HLA in healthy donors. The PCR used 60 Vbeta and 13 Jbeta primers. The method was immunoSEQ multiplex PCR; TCRdb's version includes in-frame clones alone and lacks a portion of them. The sample records around 140,000 clones, about 81% being singletons. Material for sequencing was PBMCs. These TCRs come from a young man in good health and CMV-seronegative.

This rearrangement joins TRBV19 to TRBJ1-5; D is undetermined. Per the germline V gene, CDR1 is LNHDA and CDR2 is SQIVND (reference sequence). The CDR3 runs 15 residues. V was pared by 5 bases and J by 0 bases, with 11 bases between. CDR3 amino acids: CASSVRGDSNQPQHF. CDR3 bases: TGTGCCAGTAGTGTCCGGGGAGATAGCAATCAGCCCCAGCATTTT. Full variable domain (rest looked up from reference TRBV19 and TRBJ1-5): DGGITQSPKYLFRKEGQNVTLSCEQNLNHDAMYWYRQDPGQGLRLIYYSQIVNDFQKGDIAEGYSVSREKKESFPLTVTSAQKNPTAFYLCASSVRGDSNQPQHFGDGTRLSIL.

This clone was counted once. This chain links TRBV28 with TRBJ1-1; tentative D call: TRBD1 (6 bases). Trimming stripped 6 bases from V and 0 bases from J, with 14 bases between. The CDR3 length is 15 residues. Germline CDR1 is MDHEN and CDR2 is SYDVKM. The CDR3 here is CASSFRQALNTEAFF. The CDR3 nucleotides are TGTGCCAGCAGCTTCCGACAGGCGTTGAACACTGAAGCTTTCTTT. Using reference TRBV28 and TRBJ1-1 for the parts outside the CDR3, the full variable domain is DVKVTQSSRYLVKRTGEKVFLECVQDMDHENMFWYRQDPGLGLRLIYFSYDVKMKEKGDIPEGYSVSREKKERFSLILESASTNQTSMYLCASSFRQALNTEAFFGQGTRLTVV.

The CDR3 here is CASSEGDMRTTYEQYF. In nucleotides, the CDR3 is TGTGCCAGCAGTGAAGGCGACATGCGAACAACCTACGAGCAGTACTTC. The chain combines TRBV2 with TRBJ2-7; D is ambiguous. CDR3 length: 16 amino acids. The ends were cut back, 1 base at V and 2 bases at J, with 15 bases in the middle. In germline, CDR1 is SNHLY, CDR2 FYNNEI.

The rearrangement links TRBV10-3 to TRBJ2-7; no clear D gene. V lost 8 bases and J lost 2, with 7 bases in between. The CDR3 runs to 11 residues. Germline V gene sequence: CDR1 ENHRY, CDR2 SYGVKD. The CDR3 spells CAISQAYEQYF. In DNA, the CDR3 is TGTGCCATCTCACAAGCCTACGAGCAGTACTTC.

This clone was counted once. This chain uses TRBV6-4 with TRBJ1-2; TRBD1 agrees at 9 bases. Trimming took 6 bases from V and 5 from J; bases not matched to a gene: 1. This CDR3 is 12 amino acids long. Germline V gives CDR1 MRHNA, CDR2 SNTAGT. CDR3 nucleotide sequence: TGTGCCAGCAGAGACAGGGGGTATGGCTACACCTTC. Protein product: CASRDRGYGYTF.

This clone appeared a few times. CDR3 DNA: TGTGCCAGCAGCTCGCTGGTCGGGGGAAGCTCCTATAATTCACCCCTCCACTTT. Translation gives CASSSLVGGSSYNSPLHF. The chain uses TRBV13 and TRBJ1-6; D might be TRBD1 (5 bases). Germline CDR1 PRHDT, CDR2 FYEKMQ (reference sequence). The CDR3 has 18 amino acids. Trimming took 4 bases from V and 0 from J, leaving 16 bases between them.

This chain connects TRBV30 to TRBJ2-7, with D perhaps TRBD1 (6 bases). This CDR3 comprises 14 residues. The germline V gene encodes CDR1 GTSNPN and CDR2 SVGIG (reference sequence). V lost 3 bases, J lost 0 bases, and 12 bases lay in between. The DNA for the CDR3 is TGTGCCTGGAGGCCCGGACAGTTCTCCTACGAGCAGTACTTC. Translation gives CAWRPGQFSYEQYF.

As for this clone: Germline and junction disagree at one end, which may indicate a read error. The genes are TRBV11-3 and TRBJ2-1, with 7 bases fitting TRBD2. Germline V lookup: CDR1 SGHNT, CDR2 YENEEA. This CDR3 has 15 residues. As DNA, the CDR3 is TGTGCCAGCAGCTCGGCTAGCGGTGCTTACAATGAGCGGTTCTTC. Translated: CASSSASGAYNERFF.

The chain combines TRBV19 with TRBJ2-1; D possibly corresponds to TRBD2 (7 bases). CDR3 length: 15 amino acids. Trimming stripped 5 bases from V and 9 bases from J, with 20 bases between. CDR1 is LNHDA and CDR2 is SQIVND in the germline V gene (reference sequence). CDR3 protein: CASSGGAALDIEQFF. CDR3 in DNA: TGTGCCAGTAGTGGGGGGGCCGCCCTCGACATTGAGCAGTTCTTC.

The chain combines TRBV16 with TRBJ1-5; tentatively, D is TRBD1 (6 bases). V shed 0 bases and J shed 10 bases, with 22 bases lying between them. The CDR3 covers 17 residues. CDR1 and CDR2 from the germline V gene are KGHSY and FQNENV. The CDR3 loop is CASSQSREPGGTQPQHF. In DNA form, the CDR3 reads TGTGCCAGCAGCCAATCGAGGGAGCCTGGGGGCACCCAACCCCAGCATTTT.

V is TRBV2 and J is TRBJ1-6, with TRBD1 identical over 7 bases. V lost 4 bases to trimming and J lost 9 bases; unmatched junction nucleotides: 6. CDR3 length equals 14 residues. Looked up from germline, CDR1 is SNHLY and CDR2 is FYNNEI. The CDR3 sequence is CASSVGGEGSPLHF. DNA of the CDR3: TGTGCCAGCAGTGTAGGGGGCGAGGGTTCACCCCTCCACTTT.

In DNA form, the CDR3 reads TGTGCCAGCAGCTTGGTGGGACTAGCGGGGCTATCGCGTGAGCAGTTCTTC. Amino acid sequence: CASSLVGLAGLSREQFF. V is TRBV5-4 and J is TRBJ2-1; 13 nucleotides agree with TRBD2. This CDR3 has 17 residues. Looked up from germline, CDR1 is SGHNT and CDR2 is YYREEE (reference sequence). The V segment lost 0 bases and the J segment 9 bases; nucleotides outside the gene matches: 9.

The chain joins TRBV6-1 to TRBJ1-2; 7 positions agree with TRBD1. The CDR3 contains 14 residues. V gave up 2 bases and J gave up 7 bases; unmatched junction bases: 7. Germline values: CDR1 MNHNS, CDR2 SASEGT. The CDR3 sequence is CASSERQGRSGYTF. As DNA, the CDR3 is TGTGCCAGCAGTGAAAGACAGGGTAGGAGTGGCTACACCTTC.

The V gene is TRBV15, the J gene TRBJ2-5, with a weak D call TRBD2 (7 bases). The J call may be incorrect, as the DNA end agrees better with TRBJ2-7. The CDR3 is 14 residues long. From germline, CDR1 is LNHNV and CDR2 YYDKDF (reference sequence). This chain's CDR3 is CATQRGGSSYEQYF. CDR3 nucleotides: TGTGCCACCCAAAGGGGGGGGAGCTCCTACGAGCAGTACTTC.

The genes are TRBV7-8 and TRBJ2-1; 10 bases agree with TRBD2. The CDR3 consists of 16 residues. CDR1 is SGHVS, CDR2 FQNEAQ, per germline. V shed 1 base, J shed 5 bases, and the junction held 5 bases outside the gene matches. The CDR3 coding sequence is TGTGCCAGCAGCTTAGTGTCACTAGCGGGGCACAATGAGCAGTTCTTC. It translates to CASSLVSLAGHNEQFF. The entire variable domain, with the rest obtained from reference TRBV7-8 and TRBJ2-1, is as follows: GAGVSQSPRYKVAKRGQDVALRCDPISGHVSLFWYQQALGQGPEFLTYFQNEAQLDKSGLPSDRFFAERPEGSVSTLKIQRTQQEDSAVYLCASSLVSLAGHNEQFFGPGTRLTVL.

The V and J genes are TRBV7-2 and TRBJ2-5, with 10 bases lining up with TRBD2. V shed 5 bases and J 5 bases; nucleotides not matched to a gene: 8. The CDR3 extends over 15 amino acids. Germline loops: CDR1 SGHTA, CDR2 FQGNSA. The DNA for the CDR3 is TGTGCCAGCAGCCCCGGTAGCGGGAGGAGTGAGACCCAGTACTTC. Its translation is CASSPGSGRSETQYF.

The CDR3 coding sequence is TGCGCCAGCTCGACAGGCGGGTCCTACGAGCAGTACTTC. Translating gives CASSTGGSYEQYF. The rearrangement joins TRBV10-1 to TRBJ2-7; TRBD1 might be the D (6 bases). CDR3 length: 13 residues. CDR1 is WNHNN and CDR2 is SYGVQD in the germline V gene (reference sequence). V lost 8 bases to trimming and J lost 1 base, with 12 bases between them.

The gene calls are TRBV27 and TRBJ1-1; no definite D call. Between the trimmed V and J ends, which lost 6 bases and 4 bases, there was a span of 12 bases. Germline-derived CDR1 and CDR2 are MNHEY and SMNVEV (reference sequence). The CDR3 loop spans 13 amino acids. The CDR3 protein is CASSLQSGTEAFF. Here the CDR3 DNA reads TGTGCCAGCAGCCTCCAATCGGGCACTGAAGCTTTCTTT.

The V gene is TRBV29-1, the J gene TRBJ2-7, with a tentative D call TRBD2 (6 bases). Deletions cut 5 bases from V and 4 bases from J, with 21 bases between. Germline CDR1 SQVTM, CDR2 ANQGSEA. The length of the CDR3 is 15 residues. For the CDR3, the DNA is TGCAGCGTTTACCGGCCTGGCCGGGACTCTTACGAGCAGTACTTC. Its protein is CSVYRPGRDSYEQYF.

This chain joins TRBV9 and TRBJ2-5; the match to TRBD1 covers 10 bases. The CDR3 length is 15 residues. Trimming at V came to 0 bases and at J to 1 base, leaving 0 bases not matched to a gene. Germline V CDR1 and CDR2: SGDLS, YYNGEE. The CDR3 is CASSVGDRGQETQYF. CDR3 sequence (DNA): TGTGCCAGCAGCGTAGGGGACAGGGGCCAAGAGACCCAGTACTTC.

V is TRBV28 and J is TRBJ1-3, with 8 bases fitting TRBD1. The ends lost 6 bases at V and 2 bases at J; junction bases unmatched: 6. The germline CDR1 and CDR2 sequences are MDHEN and SYDVKM. The CDR3 totals 15 residues. The chain's CDR3 is CASRRDRNTGNTIYF. DNA of the CDR3: TGTGCCAGCAGGCGGGACAGGAATACTGGAAACACCATATATTTT. Full variable domain (remainder filled in from reference TRBV28 and TRBJ1-3): DVKVTQSSRYLVKRTGEKVFLECVQDMDHENMFWYRQDPGLGLRLIYFSYDVKMKEKGDIPEGYSVSREKKERFSLILESASTNQTSMYLCASRRDRNTGNTIYFGEGSWLTVV.

The chain employs TRBV30 and TRBJ2-7, with D unclear. This CDR3 comprises 11 residues. Germline V lookup: CDR1 GTSNPN, CDR2 SVGIG (reference sequence). V lost 2 bases and J lost 6, with 8 bases in between. The CDR3 is CAWSPSVEQYF. CDR3 bases: TGTGCCTGGAGTCCTTCAGTCGAGCAGTACTTC.

The chain is built from TRBV19 and TRBJ2-1; 7 bases align to TRBD2. Germline loops: CDR1 LNHDA, CDR2 SQIVND (reference sequence). This CDR3 region has 15 residues. With 4 bases clipped from V and 2 bases from J, the junction kept 5 bases outside the gene matches. The CDR3 loop is CASSTGTNTYNEQFF. In nucleotides, the CDR3 is TGTGCCAGTAGTACCGGGACTAATACCTACAATGAGCAGTTCTTC.

The chain carries TRBV7-8 and TRBJ2-1, with a tentative D call TRBD2 (5 bases). Deletions cut 1 base from V and 4 bases from J, with 26 bases between. Germline V gives CDR1 SGHVS, CDR2 FQNEAQ. CDR3 length: 20 amino acids. The chain's CDR3 is CASSLGNSGRASPRYNEQFF. DNA for the CDR3: TGTGCCAGCAGCTTAGGAAACTCTGGGCGGGCTTCCCCTAGGTACAATGAGCAGTTCTTC.

The sample holds one count of this clone. The V and J genes are TRBV6-1 and TRBJ1-4; D gene unclear. The CDR3 consists of 14 residues. Looked up from germline, CDR1 is MNHNS and CDR2 is SASEGT. V lost 9 bases and J lost 4, with 15 bases in between. The CDR3 coding sequence is TGTGCCAGTTCCTCGAGGCATATTAATGAAAAACTGTTTTTT. Its translation: CASSSRHINEKLFF.

The chain's CDR3 is CASSPTGDTQYF. CDR3 sequence (DNA): TGTGCCAGTAGTCCCACGGGAGATACGCAGTATTTT. The genes are TRBV19 and TRBJ2-3, with no clear D. CDR1 and CDR2 from the germline V gene are LNHDA and SQIVND (reference sequence). The CDR3 contains 12 residues. V dropped 5 bases and J dropped 5 bases, with 8 bases sitting between them.